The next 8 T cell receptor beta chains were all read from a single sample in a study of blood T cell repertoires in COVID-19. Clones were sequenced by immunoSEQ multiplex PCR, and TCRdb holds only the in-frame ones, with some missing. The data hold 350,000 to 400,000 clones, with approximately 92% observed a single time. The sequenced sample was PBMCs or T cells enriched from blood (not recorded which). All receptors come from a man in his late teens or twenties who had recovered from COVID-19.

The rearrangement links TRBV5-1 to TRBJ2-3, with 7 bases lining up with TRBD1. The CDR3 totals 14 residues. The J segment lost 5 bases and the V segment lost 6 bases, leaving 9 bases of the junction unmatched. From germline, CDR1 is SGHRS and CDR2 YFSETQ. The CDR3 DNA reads TGCGCCAGCACCTCTATACAGGGGCGAGATACGCAGTATTTT. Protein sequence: CASTSIQGRDTQYF.

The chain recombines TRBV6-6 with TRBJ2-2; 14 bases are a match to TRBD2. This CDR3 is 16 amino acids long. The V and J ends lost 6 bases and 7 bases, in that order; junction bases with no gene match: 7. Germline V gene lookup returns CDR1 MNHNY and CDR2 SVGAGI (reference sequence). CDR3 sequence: CASSRLAGGPGGELFF. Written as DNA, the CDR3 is TGTGCCAGCAGCCGACTAGCGGGGGGGCCCGGCGGGGAGCTGTTTTTT.

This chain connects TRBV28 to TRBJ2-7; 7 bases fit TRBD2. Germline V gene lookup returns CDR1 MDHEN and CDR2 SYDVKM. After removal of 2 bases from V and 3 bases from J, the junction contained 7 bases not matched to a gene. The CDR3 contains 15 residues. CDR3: CASSLTASGFYEQYF. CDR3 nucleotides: TGTGCCAGCAGTTTAACGGCTAGCGGTTTCTACGAGCAGTACTTC.

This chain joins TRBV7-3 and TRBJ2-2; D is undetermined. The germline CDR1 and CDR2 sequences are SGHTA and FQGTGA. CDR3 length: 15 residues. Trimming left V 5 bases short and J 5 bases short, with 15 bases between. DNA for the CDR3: TGTGCCAGCAGCCACGACACAATGGGTACCGGGGAGCTGTTTTTT. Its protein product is CASSHDTMGTGELFF.

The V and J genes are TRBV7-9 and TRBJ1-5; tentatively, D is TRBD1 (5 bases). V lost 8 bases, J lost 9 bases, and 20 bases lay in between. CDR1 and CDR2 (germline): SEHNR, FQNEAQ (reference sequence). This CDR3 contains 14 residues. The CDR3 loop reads CASPPPQTVAPQHF. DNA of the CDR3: TGTGCCAGCCCTCCTCCTCAGACAGTGGCGCCCCAGCATTTT.

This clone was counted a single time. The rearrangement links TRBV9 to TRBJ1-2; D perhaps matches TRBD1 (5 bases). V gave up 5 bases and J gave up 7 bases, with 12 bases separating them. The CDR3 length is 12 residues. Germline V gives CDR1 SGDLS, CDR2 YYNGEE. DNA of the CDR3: TGTGCCAGCAGTATGGGGGAGGGTGGCTACACCTTC. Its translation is CASSMGEGGYTF.

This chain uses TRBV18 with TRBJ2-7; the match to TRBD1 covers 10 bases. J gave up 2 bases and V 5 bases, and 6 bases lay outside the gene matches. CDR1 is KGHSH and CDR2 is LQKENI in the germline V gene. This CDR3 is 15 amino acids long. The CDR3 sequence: CASSSGTGVTYEQYF. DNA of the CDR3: TGTGCCAGCTCATCGGGGACAGGGGTCACCTACGAGCAGTACTTC.

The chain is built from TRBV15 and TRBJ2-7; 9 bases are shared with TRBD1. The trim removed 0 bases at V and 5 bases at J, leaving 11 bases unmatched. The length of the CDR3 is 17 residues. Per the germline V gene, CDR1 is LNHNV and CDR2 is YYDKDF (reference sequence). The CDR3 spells CATSREGVAGQGHEQYF. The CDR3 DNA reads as TGTGCCACCAGCAGAGAAGGGGTGGCGGGACAGGGCCACGAGCAGTACTTC.